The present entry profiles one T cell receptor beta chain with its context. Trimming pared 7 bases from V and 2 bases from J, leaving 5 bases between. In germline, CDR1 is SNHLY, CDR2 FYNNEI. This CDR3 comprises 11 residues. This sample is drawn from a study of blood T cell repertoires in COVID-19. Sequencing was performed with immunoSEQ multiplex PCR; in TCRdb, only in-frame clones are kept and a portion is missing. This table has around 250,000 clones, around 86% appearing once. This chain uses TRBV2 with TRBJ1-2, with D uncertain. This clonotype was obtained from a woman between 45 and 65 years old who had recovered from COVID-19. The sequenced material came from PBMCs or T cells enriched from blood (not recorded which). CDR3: CASTENYGYTF. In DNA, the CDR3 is TGTGCCAGCACCGAGAACTATGGCTACACCTTC. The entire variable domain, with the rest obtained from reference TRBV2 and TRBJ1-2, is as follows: EPEVTQTPSHQVTQMGQEVILRCVPISNHLYFYWYRQILGQKVEFLVSFYNNEISEKSEIFDDQFSVERPDGSNFTLKIRSTKLEDSAMYFCASTENYGYTFGSGTRLTVV.